In its sample, the clone carrying this T cell receptor (beta chain) was seen a few times. This entry belongs to a study of cytomegalovirus exposure and HLA in healthy donors. V was shortened by 6 bases and J by 2 bases, with 13 bases between the two germline ends. The CDR3 is made up of 15 amino acids. The germline V gene has CDR1 SGHAT and CDR2 FQNNGV. Primers included in the PCR were 60 Vbeta and 13 Jbeta primers. The method was immunoSEQ multiplex PCR; TCRdb's version includes in-frame clones alone and lacks a portion of them. Of more than 100,000 clones in the sample, approximately 70% were seen once.

Sequences were obtained from PBMCs. The chain combines TRBV11-2 with TRBJ2-2; TRBD2 is a possible D gene (5 bases). This TCR was sampled from a woman in her forties or fifties in good health and CMV-seronegative. This CDR3 is CASRSPGRNTGELFF. CDR3 DNA sequence: TGTGCCAGCAGATCTCCGGGAAGAAACACCGGGGAGCTGTTTTTT. Full variable domain (rest looked up from reference TRBV11-2 and TRBJ2-2): EAGVAQSPRYKIIEKRQSVAFWCNPISGHATLYWYQQILGQGPKLLIQFQNNGVVDDSQLPKDRFSAERLKGVDSTLKIQPAKLEDSAVYLCASRSPGRNTGELFFGEGSRLTVL.